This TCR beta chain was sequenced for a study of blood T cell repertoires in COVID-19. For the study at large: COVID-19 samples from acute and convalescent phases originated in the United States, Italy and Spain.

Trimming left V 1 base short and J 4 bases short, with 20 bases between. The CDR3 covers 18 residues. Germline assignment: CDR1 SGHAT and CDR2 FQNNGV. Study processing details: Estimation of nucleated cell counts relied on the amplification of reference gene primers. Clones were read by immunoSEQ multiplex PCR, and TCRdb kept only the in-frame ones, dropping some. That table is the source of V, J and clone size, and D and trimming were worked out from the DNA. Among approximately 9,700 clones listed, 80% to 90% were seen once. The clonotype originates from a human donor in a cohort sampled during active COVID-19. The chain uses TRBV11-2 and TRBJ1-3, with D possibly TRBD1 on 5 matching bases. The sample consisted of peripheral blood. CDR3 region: CASSLGPGPRQYGNTIYF. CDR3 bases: TGTGCCAGCAGCTTAGGCCCCGGACCTAGACAGTACGGAAACACCATATATTTT.